This is a list of T cell receptor beta chains from one sample in a study of cytomegalovirus exposure and HLA in healthy donors. Profiling relied on immunoSEQ multiplex PCR, and the TCRdb table lists in-frame clones only, not all of them. The repertoire includes fewer than 65,000 clones, around 73% of them detected once, and roughly 5.3% sits in the top ten. The sample comprised PBMCs. The receptor source for this set is a man aged 50-59 years in good health and CMV-seronegative. CDR3s include the opening cysteine and the closing phenylalanine or tryptophan. The order of the fields is J gene, clone size, D gene, V gene, CDR3 DNA, CDR3 protein. D genes are given only for firm matches. Clone size is not always given. Where it is, it says once, few, many or a class for expanded clones.

>TRBJ2-1|-|TRBD1|TRBV6-1
TGTGCCAGCAGGGAGGGACAGGGGGCCTACAATGAGCAGTTCTTC
CASREGQGAYNEQFF
>TRBJ2-3|-|TRBD1|TRBV9
TGTGCCAGCAGCGCAGACAGGGCGCGCACAGATACGCAGTATTTT
CASSADRARTDTQYF
>TRBJ2-1|-|-|TRBV9
TGTGCCAGCAGCCCAAGATCCGGGACTGACAATGAGCAGTTCTTC
CASSPRSGTDNEQFF
>TRBJ1-1|few|TRBD1|TRBV6-5
TGTGCCAGCAGACCGGGACAGGGGACTGAAGCTTTCTTT
CASRPGQGTEAFF
>TRBJ2-7|-|-|TRBV30
TGTGCCTGGAGTGTACTCGGACAGAAGGAGAGTCTCGGCTACGAGCAGTACTTC
CAWSVLGQKESLGYEQYF
>TRBJ2-2|-|TRBD2|TRBV6-4
TGTGCCAGCAGTGATTCACTCCTAGCGGGGGGCCCGCCGAACACCGGGGAGCTGTTTTTT
CASSDSLLAGGPPNTGELFF
>TRBJ1-5|-|TRBD1|TRBV19
TGTGCCAGTAGTATGGGGCAGGGGGCCCATCAGCCCCAGCATTTT
CASSMGQGAHQPQHF
>TRBJ2-7|-|TRBD1|TRBV27
TGTGCCAGCCGGGACAGGGGGTTCGAGCAGTACTTC
CASRDRGFEQYF
>TRBJ2-1|-|TRBD2|TRBV4-2
TGTGCCAGCAGCCCTCGGTTAGCGGGGCCAATCTACAATGAGCAGTTCTTC
CASSPRLAGPIYNEQFF
>TRBJ2-3|few|-|TRBV5-1
TGCGCCAGCAGCTCACTCGGACTGACTAGCACAGATACGCAGTATTTT
CASSSLGLTSTDTQYF
>TRBJ1-3|-|TRBD1|TRBV11-3
TGTGCCAGCAGCCCTGGACAGGGGCCCGGAAACACCATATATTTT
CASSPGQGPGNTIYF
>TRBJ2-3|once|TRBD2|TRBV5-4
TGTGCCAGCAGCTCCCCCACCGCGGGGGGTTTCCTGGATACGCAGTATTTT
CASSSPTAGGFLDTQYF
>TRBJ2-2|-|TRBD1|TRBV7-7
TGTGCTAGCAGCTACCCAGGGGGCCCGAACACCGGGGAGCTGTTTTTT
CASSYPGGPNTGELFF
>TRBJ1-1|-|-|TRBV27
TGTGCCAGCAGTTGGGGCCCGAACACTGAAGCTTTCTTT
CASSWGPNTEAFF
>TRBJ2-7|-|TRBD1|TRBV5-1
TGCGCCAGCAATCCGGGACAGGAGATCTCCTACGAGCAGTACTTC
CASNPGQEISYEQYF
>TRBJ2-2|-|TRBD2|TRBV27
TGTGCCAGCAGTGTAGCGGGGGCGGGATTGGGGGAGCTGTTTTTT
CASSVAGAGLGELFF
>TRBJ2-1|-|-|TRBV4-2
TGTGCCAGCAGCCTAAACAGTCAAAGCTCCTACAATGAGCAGTTCTTC
CASSLNSQSSYNEQFF
>TRBJ2-1|-|-|TRBV9
TGTGCCAGCAGCGGGACTATAGGGAAATACAATGAGCAGTTCTTC
CASSGTIGKYNEQFF
>TRBJ1-2|-|-|TRBV27
TGTGCCAGCAGTTCCTTAGGAGGTAACAACTATGGCTACACCTTC
CASSSLGGNNYGYTF
>TRBJ2-7|-|TRBD2|TRBV5-1
TGCGCCAGCAGCTTGGTGCCTAGCGGGGGGGGGCTCTACGAGCAGTACTTC
CASSLVPSGGGLYEQYF
>TRBJ2-5|-|TRBD2|TRBV19
TGTGCCAGTACTAATCAATCGGGGGGGCGGTCCCAGTACTTC
CASTNQSGGRSQYF
>TRBJ1-5|-|TRBD1|TRBV30
TGCGCCTGGAGTACGGGACAGGGCGGGGGATTTCCCCAGCATTTT
CAWSTGQGGGFPQHF
>TRBJ1-3|-|TRBD1|TRBV7-9
TGTGCCAGCAGCTACGGACAGGGACTGAGAAACACCATATATTTT
CASSYGQGLRNTIYF
>TRBJ1-2|-|-|TRBV11-2
TGTGCCAGCAGCTTATTGGCGGATGGCTACACCTTC
CASSLLADGYTF
>TRBJ2-3|-|-|TRBV2
TGTGCCAGCACAAACTACCCCAAACCCACAGATACGCAGTATTTT
CASTNYPKPTDTQYF
>TRBJ1-6|-|-|TRBV27
TGTGCCAGCAGTTTAGACAGGAATAATTCACCCCTCCACTTT
CASSLDRNNSPLHF
>TRBJ2-7|once|TRBD1|TRBV29-1
TGCAGCGTTGAACGGACAGGGTCCTACGAGCAGTACTTC
CSVERTGSYEQYF
>TRBJ1-1|-|-|TRBV5-4
TGTGCCAGCAGCTTGAAGGGGGTGCATGACACTGAAGCTTTCTTT
CASSLKGVHDTEAFF
>TRBJ1-3|medium-sized|-|TRBV2
TGTGCCAGCAGGCAACAGGGAACTGGAAACACCATATATTTT
CASRQQGTGNTIYF
>TRBJ1-1|-|-|TRBV6-5
TGTGCCAGCACCCTAGGAACAGGCCCCACTGAAGCTTTCTTT
CASTLGTGPTEAFF
>TRBJ1-1|once|TRBD1|TRBV5-1
TGCGCCAGCAGCTTGGCGACAGGGGGCGTGCGGAACACTGAAGCTTTCTTT
CASSLATGGVRNTEAFF
>TRBJ2-2|few|TRBD2|TRBV27
TGTGCCAGCATGCAGGGAGGGGCCGGGGAGCTGTTTTTT
CASMQGGAGELFF
>TRBJ1-3|-|TRBD1|TRBV5-1
TGCGCCAGCAGGGGACAGGGGAGCTCTGGAAACACCATATATTTT
CASRGQGSSGNTIYF
>TRBJ1-1|few|TRBD1|TRBV29-1
TGCAGCGCCTCAGGGGGTACCCGTCTGGACACTGAAGCTTTCTTT
CSASGGTRLDTEAFF
>TRBJ2-2|-|TRBD1|TRBV7-9
TGTGCCAGCAGCCCCTCGGACAGGGTATTCGGGGAGCTGTTTTTT
CASSPSDRVFGELFF
>TRBJ2-1|-|TRBD2|TRBV11-2
TGTGCCAGCAGCTCCCTTCGACTAGCCATCTCCTACAATGAGCAGTTCTTC
CASSSLRLAISYNEQFF
>TRBJ2-5|once|TRBD2|TRBV9
TGTGCCAGCAGCGTAGACGGGGGGGGAACCATTAAAGAGACCCAGTACTTC
CASSVDGGGTIKETQYF
>TRBJ2-5|-|-|TRBV6-1
TGTGCCAGCAGTAGCCGGGGGGCGTGGGAGACCCAGTACTTC
CASSSRGAWETQYF
>TRBJ2-3|-|TRBD1|TRBV7-3
TGTGCCAGCAGCTTAAGGTGGACAGGGGCCACAGATACGCAGTATTTT
CASSLRWTGATDTQYF
>TRBJ1-2|-|-|TRBV9
TGTGCCAGCAGCGTCAACTCGGCTAGACATGGCTACACCTTC
CASSVNSARHGYTF
>TRBJ2-3|-|TRBD2|TRBV14
TGTGCCAGCAGCCGTCTGACTAGCGGGGGAGGTGGAGATACGCAGTATTTT
CASSRLTSGGGGDTQYF
>TRBJ1-5|-|-|TRBV5-1
TGCGCCAGCAGCTTGAGTGGGAGACCAAATCAGCCCCAGCATTTT
CASSLSGRPNQPQHF
>TRBJ1-5|few|-|TRBV11-3
TGTGCCAGCAGCTTAGTGGAGGGAAAGGTCAATCAGCCCCAGCATTTT
CASSLVEGKVNQPQHF
>TRBJ2-4|few|-|TRBV29-1
TGCAGCGTTGAAAAGTCCGGGATGGGAAGAGACATTCAGTACTTC
CSVEKSGMGRDIQYF
>TRBJ2-7|-|TRBD2|TRBV7-9
TGTGCCAGCAGCTCGCCCCCCCGCGGGGGGACCTCCTACGAGCAGTACTTC
CASSSPPRGGTSYEQYF
>TRBJ1-1|-|-|TRBV7-2
TGTGCCAGCAGCCCCGCCGGGGGGGCTGAAGCTTTCTTT
CASSPAGGAEAFF
>TRBJ2-7|-|TRBD1|TRBV27
TGTGCCAGCACCCGGACAGGGGGCGAGCAGTACTTC
CASTRTGGEQYF
>TRBJ2-1|-|TRBD2|TRBV7-7
TGTGCTAGCAGCTTAGAGCCCCCCTTCTTTAGCGGGGGCGGGTCCTACAATGAGCAGTTCTTC
CASSLEPPFFSGGGSYNEQFF
>TRBJ2-5|once|TRBD2|TRBV15
TGTGCCACCAACAAGGGGGGCGCGGGGGGGCCCGAGACCCAGTACTTC
CATNKGGAGGPETQYF